What follows are 22 T cell receptor beta chains derived from one specimen sequenced in a study of identical twins. TCRdb analysed the 5' RACE reads with MiXCR anew, one entry per CDR3 protein. The sample records hundreds of thousands of distinct CDR3 sequences, around 8.3% being singletons. These data also formed part of another study, on yellow fever vaccine responses in identical twins.

The sample taken for sequencing was PBMCs. The receptors here all came from a woman younger than 35 in good health.

V gene TRBV2 combines with J gene TRBJ2-2, with 7 bases that match TRBD1. This CDR3 is built from 15 residues. From germline, CDR1 is SNHLY and CDR2 FYNNEI. Trimming removed 5 bases from V and 0 bases from J; junction bases left unmatched: 3. The CDR3, as DNA: TGTGCCAGCAGTTGGGACAGCGCGAACACCGGGGAGCTGTTTTTT. This codes for CASSWDSANTGELFF.

The chain links TRBV4-3 to TRBJ2-1, with TRBD2 matching 10 bases. The CDR3 loop spans 16 amino acids. The trim removed 0 bases at V and 7 bases at J, leaving 6 bases unmatched. The germline CDR1 and CDR2 sequences are LGHNA and YSLEER. The CDR3 DNA follows: TGCGCCAGCAGCCAAGATCCGGGACTAGCGAGGAATGAGCAGTTCTTC. Translated, it gives CASSQDPGLARNEQFF.

In its sample, this clonotype was seen a few times. The chain uses TRBV12-3 or TRBV12-4 and TRBJ1-2; D might be TRBD1 (6 bases). CDR3 length equals 13 residues. V shed 6 bases and J shed 4 bases, with 12 bases lying between them. The CDR3 is CASSRDKGYGYTF. The CDR3 nucleotides read TGTGCCAGCAGCAGGGACAAGGGCTATGGCTACACCTTC.

Ten or more counts support this clonotype. The chain is built from TRBV5-1 and TRBJ2-5; the D gene is possibly TRBD1 (5 bases). The CDR3 consists of 13 residues. Germline V gene data show CDR1 as SGHRS and CDR2 as YFSETQ. V dropped 4 bases and J dropped 2 bases, with 9 bases sitting between them. The CDR3 protein is CASSRTFQETQYF. CDR3 DNA sequence: TGCGCCAGCAGCAGGACATTTCAAGAGACCCAGTACTTC.

There are a few counts of this clonotype. This chain links TRBV11-3 with TRBJ2-1; tentatively, D is TRBD1 (6 bases). The CDR3 is 16 residues long. The V end was cut by 6 bases, the J end by 5 bases, with 20 bases between. Germline V gives CDR1 SGHNT, CDR2 YENEEA. The CDR3 protein is CASRSRAPGDHNEQFF. For the CDR3, the DNA is TGTGCCAGCAGAAGCCGGGCCCCAGGGGACCACAATGAGCAGTTCTTC.

The V call is TRBV4-1, the J call TRBJ2-5, with D maybe TRBD1 (6 bases). CDR3 size: 16 residues. Germline CDR1 is MGHRA and CDR2 is YSYEKL. Trimming left V 1 base short and J 4 bases short, with 16 bases between. For the CDR3, the DNA is TGCGCCAGCAGCCAAGCGCCGCAACAGGGTTCAGAGACCCAGTACTTC. This sequence encodes CASSQAPQQGSETQYF.

This clonotype was found a few times. The CDR3: CASSYSRVPLYEQYF. CDR3 coding DNA: TGTGCCAGCAGTTACTCGCGGGTGCCACTCTACGAGCAGTACTTC. This chain joins TRBV6-2 or TRBV6-3 and TRBJ2-7, with D possibly matching TRBD2 (5 bases). The CDR3 has 15 residues. Trimming stripped 0 bases from V and 3 bases from J, with 12 bases between. Per the germline V gene, CDR1 is MNHEY and CDR2 is SVGEGT.

This chain links TRBV12-3 or TRBV12-4 with TRBJ1-1; no clear D gene. CDR3 length: 14 residues. V was clipped by 6 bases and J by 2 bases, with 13 bases between them. Here the CDR3 reads CASRSPFVNTEAFF. As DNA, the CDR3 is TGTGCCAGCAGGTCGCCTTTTGTAAACACTGAAGCTTTCTTT.

Note on this clonotype: This may be a read error, as it is one base from a much larger clone. CDR3 DNA sequence: TGTGCCACCAGGAGGGCAGGGACCGATATGCAGTATTTT. Encoded protein: CATRRAGTDMQYF. This rearrangement joins TRBV15 to TRBJ2-3, with D perhaps being TRBD1 or TRBD2 (5 bases each). CDR1 and CDR2 from the germline V gene are LNHNV and YYDKDF (reference sequence). The CDR3 length is 13 residues.

The chain is built from TRBV20-1 and TRBJ2-3; TRBD2 matches 7 bases. V was pared by 3 bases and J by 1 base, with 10 bases of the junction left unmatched. Germline V gene data show CDR1 as DFQATT and CDR2 as SNEGSKA (reference sequence). The CDR3 runs 16 residues. CDR3 nucleotide sequence: TGCAGTGCTAGTGATGGGACTAACGGGGGCACAGATACGCAGTATTTT. Its protein is CSASDGTNGGTDTQYF.

This clonotype was seen a few times. The V and J genes are TRBV28 and TRBJ1-1; the D gene is possibly TRBD1 (5 bases). Trimming pared 2 bases from V and 9 bases from J, leaving 10 bases between. This CDR3 has 12 residues. Germline values: CDR1 MDHEN, CDR2 SYDVKM. CDR3 protein: CASSLLRAQAFF. As DNA, the CDR3 is TGTGCCAGCAGTTTACTCAGGGCCCAAGCTTTCTTT.

This clonotype has just a few counts. The chain employs TRBV24-1 and TRBJ2-2, with TRBD2 matching 7 bases. CDR1 and CDR2 (germline): KGHDR, SFDVKD. Germline trimming cut 4 bases from V and 6 bases from J; bases unmatched to any gene: 4. This CDR3 has 14 residues. CDR3 sequence: CATSDPSGAGELFF. CDR3 DNA: TGTGCCACCAGTGACCCAAGCGGGGCCGGGGAGCTGTTTTTT.

This clonotype came up a few times. The chain combines TRBV12-3 or TRBV12-4 with TRBJ1-5; 7 nucleotides line up with TRBD1. Trimming cost V 3 bases and J 6 bases; bases outside gene matches: 8. The CDR3 runs 15 residues. CDR3 loop: CASSFSDRRTQPQHF. For the CDR3, the DNA is TGTGCCAGCAGTTTCTCGGACAGGAGGACTCAGCCCCAGCATTTT.

Only a few counts were recorded for this clonotype. J is TRBJ2-1 and V is TRBV4-2; TRBD1 is a possible D gene (5 bases). The CDR3 has 15 residues. V shed 0 bases and J shed 8 bases, with 14 bases lying between them. Germline V gene sequence: CDR1 LGHNA, CDR2 YNFKEQ. The chain's CDR3 is CASSQEGGQRDEQFF. The CDR3 DNA follows: TGTGCCAGCAGCCAAGAGGGCGGACAAAGGGATGAGCAGTTCTTC.

This clonotype was counted only a few times. CDR3 DNA sequence: TGTGCCAGCAGTTTATATGGAAACGGCTACGAGCAGTACTTC. Its translation: CASSLYGNGYEQYF. This rearrangement joins TRBV27 to TRBJ2-7; the D is unclear. Trimming stripped 1 base from V and 3 bases from J, with 10 bases between. The CDR3 has 14 amino acids. The germline gives CDR1 MNHEY, CDR2 SMNVEV (reference sequence).

The chain uses TRBV7-9 and TRBJ2-1, with 8 positions matching TRBD2. Unmatched junction bases numbered 3, after V lost 5 bases and J lost 9 bases. This CDR3 region has 12 residues. CDR1 is SEHNR, CDR2 FQNEAQ, per germline (reference sequence). The CDR3 is CASSAGGLEQFF. The DNA of the CDR3 is TGTGCCAGCAGCGCGGGGGGCCTTGAGCAGTTCTTC.

This clonotype was detected ten times or more. The chain links TRBV12-3 or TRBV12-4 to TRBJ2-7; TRBD1 matches 9 bases. This CDR3 has 15 amino acids. The trim removed 5 bases at V and 7 bases at J, leaving 12 bases unmatched. In nucleotides, the CDR3 is TGTGCCAGCAGTAATGTGGGACAGGGCTTGGAAGAGCAGTACTTC. It specifies CASSNVGQGLEEQYF.

On this clonotype itself: Since a much larger clone is just one base distant, this may be a read error. This rearrangement joins TRBV7-9 to TRBJ2-1; 7 nucleotides align to TRBD1. CDR1 is SEHNR, CDR2 FQNEAQ, per germline (reference sequence). CDR3 length: 16 residues. V lost 0 bases, J lost 1 base, and 3 bases stayed unmatched. The CDR3 bases are TGTGCCAGCAGCTTAGCGAGGGGGCCTTCCTACAATGAGCAGTTCTTC. Protein product: CASSLARGPSYNEQFF.

This clonotype was observed a handful of times. The genes are TRBV28 and TRBJ1-5; TRBD1 matches at 11 bases. This CDR3 contains 16 residues. The J segment lost 4 bases and the V segment lost 8 bases, leaving 10 bases of the junction unmatched. Germline CDR1 reads MDHEN; CDR2 reads SYDVKM. CDR3 residues: CASQDRGRGGNQPQHF. DNA for the CDR3: TGTGCCAGCCAGGACAGGGGGCGTGGGGGGAATCAGCCCCAGCATTTT.

This clonotype was detected a few times. The chain uses TRBV5-1 and TRBJ2-5, with D possibly being TRBD1 (5 bases). The CDR3 totals 15 residues. CDR1 and CDR2 (germline): SGHRS, YFSETQ. Trimming took 0 bases from V and 2 from J, leaving 11 bases between them. In DNA form, the CDR3 reads TGCGCCAGCAGCTTGGCCAGGGAACTACAAGAGACCCAGTACTTC. Its protein product is CASSLARELQETQYF.

There are a few counts of this clonotype. The chain has TRBV6-2 or TRBV6-3 and TRBJ2-7; 8 positions match TRBD1. V was clipped by 9 bases and J by 2 bases; unmatched bases: 6. Germline V CDR1 and CDR2: MNHEY, SVGEGT. The CDR3 length is 13 residues. The CDR3 DNA reads as TGTGCCAGTAGACAGGGGAAGGCCTACGAGCAGTACTTC. It specifies CASRQGKAYEQYF.

The V gene is TRBV6-4, the J gene TRBJ2-7; tentatively, D is TRBD2 (6 bases). CDR1 and CDR2 (germline): MRHNA, SNTAGT. The CDR3 extends over 15 amino acids. The V end was cut by 6 bases, the J end by 0 bases, with 15 bases between. The chain's CDR3 is CASRLRLVTSYEQYF. DNA of the CDR3: TGTGCCAGCAGACTCCGACTAGTCACCTCCTACGAGCAGTACTTC.